This TCR beta chain was found in a study of T cells expressing NK-cell markers. Synthesis of TCR beta cDNA relied on 5'RACE template switching carrying UMIs. Using the 5' RACE reads, TCRdb records one entry per CDR3 protein without DNA. The repertoire table contains over 250,000 distinct CDR3 sequences. This CDR3 is built from 14 residues. The sample consisted of blood T cells: a sorted CD56 or NKG2C T cell subset, CD4+ or CD8+ T cells, or bulk PBMC T cells (not recorded which). This TCR came from a woman aged 18 to 75 in good health. The chain employs TRBV12-3 or TRBV12-4 and TRBJ2-4; TCRdb's D gene call, TRBD1, goes unchecked for lack of DNA. The chain's CDR3 is CASSPGGAKNIQYF.